A single sample gave rise to the 29 T cell receptor beta chains below, sequenced in a study of blood T cell repertoires in COVID-19. TCRdb's table, derived via immunoSEQ multiplex PCR, lists solely in-frame clones and lacks some. The sample includes approximately 250,000 clones, roughly 84% seen only once; the top ten take under 2.5%. Sequenced sample: peripheral blood. These receptors were collected from a man aged 40-55 years who had recovered from COVID-19.

The chain is built from TRBV27 and TRBJ1-2; D uncertain. The V and J ends lost 6 bases and 8 bases respectively, with 16 bases between them. Germline V CDR1 and CDR2: MNHEY, SMNVEV (reference sequence). This CDR3 has 13 amino acids. The CDR3, as DNA: TGTGCCAGCAGCTCGCCCGCCGGGAGAGGCTACACCTTC. It yields the protein CASSSPAGRGYTF.

This clone was observed once. The rearrangement uses TRBV29-1 and TRBJ1-1, with 10 positions matching TRBD1. Trimming cost V 1 base and J 5 bases; bases outside gene matches: 4. From germline, CDR1 is SQVTM and CDR2 ANQGSEA. The CDR3 length is 14 residues. Here the CDR3 reads CSVEGGQGMTEAFF. As DNA, the CDR3 is TGCAGCGTTGAAGGGGGACAGGGGATGACTGAAGCTTTCTTT. Using reference TRBV29-1 and TRBJ1-1 for the parts outside the CDR3, the full variable domain is SAVISQKPSRDICQRGTSLTIQCQVDSQVTMMFWYRQQPGQSLTLIATANQGSEATYESGFVIDKFPISRPNLTFSTLTVSNMSPEDSSIYLCSVEGGQGMTEAFFGQGTRLTVV.

The chain recombines TRBV15 with TRBJ1-1; D is undetermined. The CDR3 is 13 amino acids. From germline, CDR1 is LNHNV and CDR2 YYDKDF (reference sequence). Trimming took 0 bases from V and 5 from J, leaving 7 bases between them. The CDR3 protein is CATSREGRTEAFF. In nucleotides, the CDR3 is TGTGCCACCAGCAGAGAAGGGAGAACTGAAGCTTTCTTT.

The CDR3 DNA is TGTGCCATCAGTGGGACAGGGGGGTACGAGCAGTACTTC. It yields the protein CAISGTGGYEQYF. The chain recombines TRBV10-3 with TRBJ2-7, with TRBD1 identical over 10 bases. Germline CDR1 reads ENHRY; CDR2 reads SYGVKD. Trimming cost V 4 bases and J 4 bases; bases outside gene matches: 1. The CDR3 covers 13 residues.

The V and J genes are TRBV5-1 and TRBJ2-3; maybe TRBD1 (5 bases). From germline, CDR1 is SGHRS and CDR2 YFSETQ. V was clipped by 0 bases and J by 4 bases, with 15 bases between them. The CDR3 loop spans 16 amino acids. CDR3 nucleotides: TGCGCCAGCAGCTTGGAGGGCAGGGAACCGTCAGATACGCAGTATTTT. Translated, it gives CASSLEGREPSDTQYF.

The rearrangement links TRBV29-1 to TRBJ2-1; D not resolved. The CDR3 loop spans 11 amino acids. Germline assignment: CDR1 SQVTM and CDR2 ANQGSEA. Trimming took off 3 bases at V and 6 bases at J, with 6 bases between the two ends. The CDR3 loop reads CSVERSNEQFF. The DNA of the CDR3 is TGCAGCGTTGAGAGAAGCAATGAGCAGTTCTTC.

The genes are TRBV13 and TRBJ1-1; TRBD1 matches 7 bases. The CDR3 runs 13 residues. J gave up 6 bases and V 4 bases, and 5 bases lay outside the gene matches. Germline V gene lookup returns CDR1 PRHDT and CDR2 FYEKMQ (reference sequence). In nucleotides, the CDR3 is TGTGCCAGCAGCTACCGGGACAGCTCTGAAGCTTTCTTT. It yields the protein CASSYRDSSEAFF.

CDR3 coding DNA: TGTGCCTGGGGGGGACTAGCGGACACCGGGGAGCTGTTTTTT. It encodes CAWGGLADTGELFF. The gene calls are TRBV30 and TRBJ2-2; 11 bases line up with TRBD2. This CDR3 comprises 14 residues. J lost 3 bases, V lost 5 bases, and 2 bases had no gene match. Per the germline V gene, CDR1 is GTSNPN and CDR2 is SVGIG (reference sequence).

The chain carries TRBV12-3 or TRBV12-4 and TRBJ1-2; 7 bases are shared with TRBD1. The V gene end was trimmed by 6 bases and the J gene end by 6 bases; junction bases not matched to a gene: 7. The CDR3 loop spans 13 amino acids. The CDR3 DNA reads TGTGCCAGCAGCCCAGACAGGGAGGATGGCTACACCTTC. Protein product: CASSPDREDGYTF.

About this clone itself: Since no conserved phenylalanine or tryptophan closes the CDR3, a read error is the likely cause. No DNA is shown, since the ends of the CDR3 on it are uncertain; the CDR3 is the one TCRdb lists. This rearrangement joins TRBV6-2 or TRBV6-3 to TRBJ2-7; the listed D gene, TRBD1, was not tested against the DNA. 12 amino acids form the CDR3, both terminal residues included. The V gene's germline CDR1 is MNHEY and CDR2 SVGEGT. CDR3 in amino acids: CASSTRLTGIDL.

The chain has TRBV11-2 and TRBJ2-2, with TRBD2 identical over 7 bases. The CDR3 totals 13 residues. Per germline, CDR1 SGHAT and CDR2 FQNNGV. V shed 5 bases, J shed 5 bases, and the junction held 2 bases outside the gene matches. CDR3 in DNA: TGTGCCAGCAGCGGCGGGGGAACCGGGGAGCTGTTTTTT. Its translation is CASSGGGTGELFF. The whole variable domain, remainder taken from reference TRBV11-2 and TRBJ2-2, is EAGVAQSPRYKIIEKRQSVAFWCNPISGHATLYWYQQILGQGPKLLIQFQNNGVVDDSQLPKDRFSAERLKGVDSTLKIQPAKLEDSAVYLCASSGGGTGELFFGEGSRLTVL.

This clone showed up just once. The rearrangement uses TRBV9 and TRBJ2-7, with D maybe TRBD1 (6 bases). V dropped 0 bases and J dropped 6 bases, with 13 bases sitting between them. The germline CDR1 and CDR2 sequences are SGDLS and YYNGEE. The CDR3 contains 14 residues. CDR3 coding DNA: TGTGCCAGCAGCGTAGAGGCCGGGACACCCGAGCAGTACTTC. This encodes CASSVEAGTPEQYF.

The chain recombines TRBV6-5 with TRBJ1-2; 10 bases are shared with TRBD1. The V gene end was trimmed by 11 bases and the J gene end by 8 bases; junction bases not matched to a gene: 11. This CDR3 is 13 amino acids long. The germline V gene encodes CDR1 MNHEY and CDR2 SVGAGI. This chain's CDR3 is CAASPGTGVGYTF. The DNA of the CDR3 is TGTGCCGCCTCCCCCGGGACAGGGGTCGGCTACACCTTC.

The rearrangement links TRBV5-5 to TRBJ2-1; TRBD2 matches at 8 bases. This CDR3 has 15 residues. J lost 1 base, V lost 5 bases, and 5 bases had no gene match. Per the germline V gene, CDR1 is SGHKS and CDR2 is YYEKEE (reference sequence). CDR3 sequence reads: CASRTSESSYNEQFF. CDR3 bases: TGTGCCAGCAGGACTAGCGAAAGTTCCTACAATGAGCAGTTCTTC.

The rearrangement joins TRBV7-9 to TRBJ1-1; 10 bases agree with TRBD1. V shed 5 bases and J 5 bases; nucleotides not matched to a gene: 8. Germline lookup yields CDR1 SEHNR and CDR2 FQNEAQ (reference sequence). This CDR3 has 15 residues. The chain's CDR3 is CASSPTGQGRTEAFF. The CDR3 nucleotides are TGTGCCAGCAGCCCAACGGGACAGGGGCGGACTGAAGCTTTCTTT.

The chain is built from TRBV5-4 and TRBJ2-7, with a possible D match to TRBD1 (6 bases). The V end was cut by 4 bases, the J end by 0 bases, with 14 bases between. Germline V gene sequence: CDR1 SGHNT, CDR2 YYREEE (reference sequence). This CDR3 is 15 amino acids long. As DNA, the CDR3 is TGTGCCAGCAGCCGTCGGGACAAAGGCTCCTACGAGCAGTACTTC. As protein: CASSRRDKGSYEQYF.

This rearrangement joins TRBV5-1 to TRBJ2-6; 7 bases are a match to TRBD2. The CDR3 totals 17 residues. Per germline, CDR1 SGHRS and CDR2 YFSETQ. The V gene end was trimmed by 4 bases and the J gene end by 2 bases; junction bases not matched to a gene: 9. The CDR3, as DNA: TGCGCCAGCAGCCCCTTGGGAGGGGCTCCTGGGGCCAACGTCCTGACTTTC. As protein: CASSPLGGAPGANVLTF.

V gene TRBV7-9 combines with J gene TRBJ1-2; the D gene is possibly TRBD1 (5 bases). Between the trimmed V and J ends, which lost 2 bases and 4 bases, there was a span of 26 bases. The V gene's germline CDR1 is SEHNR and CDR2 FQNEAQ (reference sequence). The CDR3 extends over 19 amino acids. The CDR3 loop is CASSLRLRGTISSIYGYTF. The DNA for the CDR3 is TGTGCCAGCAGCTTACGATTAAGGGGAACGATCTCGTCCATCTATGGCTACACCTTC.

This chain uses TRBV5-1 with TRBJ2-2; 9 nucleotides match TRBD1. Trimming at V came to 3 bases and at J to 4 bases, leaving 4 bases not matched to a gene. Looked up from germline, CDR1 is SGHRS and CDR2 is YFSETQ. This CDR3 comprises 15 residues. The CDR3 DNA is TGCGCCAGCAGCTGGACAGGGGCCCGCACCGGGGAGCTGTTTTTT. Protein sequence: CASSWTGARTGELFF.

The rearrangement links TRBV5-3 to TRBJ2-5; 7 bases fit TRBD2. Being an ORF, TRBV5-3 has a function that is uncertain. V shed 3 bases, J shed 5 bases, and the junction held 13 bases outside the gene matches. The CDR3 has 16 amino acids. CDR3 bases: TGTGCCAGAAGCTCCCCCAGCGGGGCCGCCTGGGAGACCCAGTACTTC. Its protein product is CARSSPSGAAWETQYF.

V and J are TRBV18 and TRBJ1-5, with 10 positions matching TRBD1. V lost 4 bases, J lost 5 bases, and 2 bases stayed unmatched. There are 14 residues in the CDR3. Germline V lookup: CDR1 KGHSH, CDR2 LQKENI. For the CDR3, the DNA is TGTGCCAGCTCACGGGACAGGGGAGATCAGCCCCAGCATTTT. Translating gives CASSRDRGDQPQHF.

This chain uses TRBV9 with TRBJ1-5; D is ambiguous. The CDR3 runs to 13 residues. Per germline, CDR1 SGDLS and CDR2 YYNGEE. V shed 3 bases and J shed 3 bases, with 7 bases lying between them. CDR3 bases: TGTGCCAGCAGCGCCGGTCCCAATCAGCCCCAGCATTTT. Protein: CASSAGPNQPQHF.

The rearrangement uses TRBV29-1 and TRBJ2-3; 11 nucleotides align to TRBD2. CDR1 and CDR2 (germline): SQVTM, ANQGSEA. V shed 3 bases, J shed 0 bases, and the junction held 2 bases outside the gene matches. This CDR3 comprises 15 residues. CDR3 amino acids: CSVEGTSGSTDTQYF. CDR3 nucleotides: TGCAGCGTTGAGGGGACTAGCGGTAGCACAGATACGCAGTATTTT.

The CDR3 is CASSPMLGTGVGQPQHF. For the CDR3, the DNA is TGTGCCAGCAGCCCAATGTTGGGGACTGGGGTAGGTCAGCCCCAGCATTTT. The chain combines TRBV3-1 (or the pseudogene TRBV3-2) with TRBJ1-5, with a weak D call TRBD1 (5 bases). V lost 4 bases to trimming and J lost 6 bases, with 22 bases between them. CDR1 is LGHDT, CDR2 YNNKEL, per germline (reference sequence). The CDR3 loop spans 17 amino acids.

The rearrangement links TRBV3-1 (or the pseudogene TRBV3-2) to TRBJ2-5; 9 nucleotides line up with TRBD1. V was clipped by 0 bases and J by 7 bases; unmatched bases: 0. The CDR3 length is 13 residues. Germline lookup yields CDR1 LGHDT and CDR2 YNNKEL (reference sequence). The DNA for the CDR3 is TGTGCCAGCAGCCAAGAGACAGGGGGGACCCAGTACTTC. Amino acids: CASSQETGGTQYF.

V and J are TRBV11-3 and TRBJ2-1; 9 bases are a match to TRBD2. The CDR3 runs to 14 residues. V shed 6 bases, J shed 7 bases, and the junction held 7 bases outside the gene matches. Germline CDR1 SGHNT, CDR2 YENEEA. For the CDR3, the DNA is TGTGCCAGCAGTGTCGGGACTAGCAAGAATGAGCAGTTCTTC. This gives the protein CASSVGTSKNEQFF. The full variable domain, rest sourced from reference TRBV11-3 and TRBJ2-1, is EAGVVQSPRYKIIEKKQPVAFWCNPISGHNTLYWYLQNLGQGPELLIRYENEEAVDDSQLPKDRFSAERLKGVDSTLKIQPAELGDSAVYLCASSVGTSKNEQFFGPGTRLTVL.

This chain links TRBV4-1 with TRBJ2-2; 10 bases agree with TRBD1. There are 17 residues in the CDR3. The junction had 6 bases not matched to a gene; V was cut back by 2 bases and J by 3 bases. Germline CDR1 and CDR2: MGHRA and YSYEKL. For the CDR3, the DNA is TGCGCCAGCAGCCAAAGGGGACAGGGGAGTGACACCGGGGAGCTGTTTTTT. This translates into CASSQRGQGSDTGELFF.

The chain combines TRBV7-8 with TRBJ2-3, with D possibly TRBD1 on 6 matching bases. The V gene lost 2 bases and the J gene lost 0 bases, with 18 bases spanning the gap. Looked up from germline, CDR1 is SGHVS and CDR2 is FQNEAQ. The CDR3 sequence is 18 residues long. The CDR3 here is CASSLRFAGAGSTDTQYF. In DNA form, the CDR3 reads TGTGCCAGCAGCTTACGCTTTGCAGGGGCAGGGAGCACAGATACGCAGTATTTT.

The chain uses TRBV5-1 and TRBJ2-3; 9 positions match TRBD1. Trimming cost V 3 bases and J 2 bases; bases outside gene matches: 7. The germline V gene has CDR1 SGHRS and CDR2 YFSETQ. This CDR3 is built from 16 residues. CDR3 sequence reads: CASSSATGGDTDTQYF. The CDR3, as DNA: TGCGCCAGCAGCTCTGCGACAGGGGGTGACACAGATACGCAGTATTTT.